Listed below are T cell receptor beta chains from one sample, sequenced in a study of blood T cell repertoires in COVID-19. Clones were sequenced by immunoSEQ multiplex PCR, and TCRdb holds only the in-frame ones, with some missing. The sample has about 210,000 clones, 86% seen once. Material: peripheral blood. The source is a woman aged 65 to 85 with acute or convalescent COVID-19. CDR3s include the opening cysteine and the closing phenylalanine or tryptophan. A D gene is named only where the DNA matches it firmly. Rows give clone size only sometimes, using once, few, many, or a class for an expanded clone.

-	TRBV28	-	TRBJ1-5	CASNSARTPGSNQPQHF	TGTGCCAGCAACTCCGCGCGGACCCCGGGAAGCAATCAGCCCCAGCATTTT
-	TRBV19	TRBD1	TRBJ1-2	CASREQGFGYTF	TGTGCCAGTAGGGAACAGGGGTTTGGCTACACCTTC
-	TRBV20-1	TRBD1	TRBJ1-5	CSASPTGVQPQHF	TGCAGTGCTAGTCCTACAGGGGTCCAGCCCCAGCATTTT
-	TRBV11-2	-	TRBJ2-1	CASSLGPTSHEQFF	TGTGCCAGCAGCTTGGGGCCCACGAGCCATGAGCAGTTCTTC
-	TRBV4-1	TRBD1	TRBJ1-5	CASSQDNQGDQPQHF	TGCGCCAGCAGCCAAGATAACCAGGGGGATCAGCCCCAGCATTTT
-	TRBV5-1	-	TRBJ1-6	CASSLQGLAVDSPLHF	TGCGCCAGCAGTCTGCAGGGTCTGGCCGTGGATTCACCCCTCCACTTT
-	TRBV28	TRBD1	TRBJ1-2	CASDGQGGYGYTF	TGTGCCAGCGACGGACAGGGAGGCTATGGCTACACCTTC
-	TRBV10-1	TRBD1	TRBJ1-1	CASSAGTGRTEAFF	TGCGCCAGCAGTGCCGGGACAGGGAGGACTGAAGCTTTCTTT
-	TRBV10-3	-	TRBJ2-5	CAISVGQSQETQYF	TGTGCCATCAGCGTAGGACAGAGCCAAGAGACCCAGTACTTC
-	TRBV2	TRBD1	TRBJ1-2	CASSPGQAHGYTF	TGTGCCAGCAGCCCCGGACAGGCGCATGGCTACACCTTC
-	TRBV5-4	TRBD1	TRBJ1-1	CASSSGTGGGNTEAFF	TGTGCCAGCAGTTCCGGGACAGGGGGCGGGAACACTGAAGCTTTCTTT
-	TRBV3-1/TRBV3-2	TRBD1	TRBJ1-1	CASRPTGGTTEAFF	TGTGCCAGCAGACCGACAGGGGGAACCACTGAAGCTTTCTTT
-	TRBV2	-	TRBJ1-5	CASSDPDPSGQHF	TGTGCCAGCAGTGATCCCGACCCATCGGGCCAGCATTTT
-	TRBV18	-	TRBJ1-2	CASSPFPGGYTF	TGTGCCAGCTCTCCTTTCCCGGGAGGCTACACCTTC
-	TRBV18	TRBD1	TRBJ1-1	CASSATGGAEAFF	TGTGCCAGCTCAGCTACAGGGGGCGCAGAAGCTTTCTTT
-	TRBV7-2	TRBD2	TRBJ2-1	CASSPGLAGAFEQFF	TGTGCCAGCAGTCCCGGACTAGCGGGAGCTTTTGAGCAGTTCTTC
once	TRBV3-1/TRBV3-2	-	TRBJ2-2	CASSYTGSGELFF	TGTGCCAGCAGTTATACAGGTTCCGGGGAGCTGTTTTTT
-	TRBV23-1	TRBD1	TRBJ1-4	CASSRGMGTANEKLFF	TGCGCCAGCAGCCGGGGGATGGGGACAGCGAATGAAAAACTGTTTTTT
-	TRBV5-1	TRBD2	TRBJ2-3	CASNPGGITDTQYF	TGCGCCAGCAACCCCGGGGGGATCACAGATACGCAGTATTTT